This T cell receptor (beta chain) was observed in a study of blood T cell repertoires in COVID-19. Study as a whole: PBMCs, B-cell-depleted T cells, or T cells provided the cDNA or gDNA that made up the material.

The protocol was immunoSEQ multiplex PCR, while the TCRdb copy is restricted to in-frame clones and leaves out a portion. This table holds 200,000 to 250,000 clones, approximately 88% found once. Trimming cost V 8 bases and J 5 bases, with 13 bases left between them. This CDR3 region has 13 residues. Looked up from germline, CDR1 is GTSNPN and CDR2 is SVGIG (reference sequence). The receptor's source is a man aged 55 to 70 who had recovered from COVID-19. This chain joins TRBV30 and TRBJ1-6; D gene ambiguous. Sequencing used peripheral blood. The CDR3 DNA reads TGTGCCCGTTCCGGGGAGGATAATTCACCCCTCCACTTT. This encodes CARSGEDNSPLHF.